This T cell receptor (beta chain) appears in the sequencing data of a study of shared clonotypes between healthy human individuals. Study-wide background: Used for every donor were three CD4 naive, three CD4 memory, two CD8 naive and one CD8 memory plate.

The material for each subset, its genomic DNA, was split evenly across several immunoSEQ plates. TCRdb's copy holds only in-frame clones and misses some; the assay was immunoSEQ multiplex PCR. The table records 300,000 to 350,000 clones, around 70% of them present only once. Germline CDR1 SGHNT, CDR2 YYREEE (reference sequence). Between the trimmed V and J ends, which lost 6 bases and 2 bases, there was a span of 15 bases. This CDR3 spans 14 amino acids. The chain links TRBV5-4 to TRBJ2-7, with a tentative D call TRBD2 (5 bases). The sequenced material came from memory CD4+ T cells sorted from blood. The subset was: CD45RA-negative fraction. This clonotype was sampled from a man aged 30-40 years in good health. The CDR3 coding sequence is TGTGCCAGCACCGGAGGAACGGGGACCTACGAGCAGTACTTC. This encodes CASTGGTGTYEQYF.